The sequence of this TCR beta chain was determined in a study of blood T cell repertoires in COVID-19. Study overall: Whether acute or convalescent, the COVID-19 samples came from the United States, Italy and Spain. From T cells, B-cell-depleted T cells, or PBMCs came the material, which was cDNA or gDNA.

As originally analysed: Estimation of nucleated cell counts was performed using reference gene primer amplification. Sequencing used immunoSEQ multiplex PCR; TCRdb keeps in-frame clones, though not all of them. The V and J calls and clone size come from that table; D and trimming were worked out from the DNA. The sample includes a few hundred thousand clones, roughly 85% seen only once; the top ten take 5% to 6.5%. The ends were cut back, 1 base at V and 5 bases at J, with 14 bases in the middle. From germline, CDR1 is LGHDT and CDR2 YNNKEL (reference sequence). This CDR3 has 16 residues. The sequenced sample consisted of peripheral blood. The V and J genes are TRBV3-1 (or the pseudogene TRBV3-2) and TRBJ2-2, with D possibly TRBD2 on 5 matching bases. The receptor's source is a man between 50 and 59 years old with active or convalescent COVID-19. CDR3 region: CASSQGHPPGTGELFF. In DNA form, the CDR3 reads TGTGCCAGCAGCCAAGGACACCCCCCGGGGACCGGGGAGCTGTTTTTT.